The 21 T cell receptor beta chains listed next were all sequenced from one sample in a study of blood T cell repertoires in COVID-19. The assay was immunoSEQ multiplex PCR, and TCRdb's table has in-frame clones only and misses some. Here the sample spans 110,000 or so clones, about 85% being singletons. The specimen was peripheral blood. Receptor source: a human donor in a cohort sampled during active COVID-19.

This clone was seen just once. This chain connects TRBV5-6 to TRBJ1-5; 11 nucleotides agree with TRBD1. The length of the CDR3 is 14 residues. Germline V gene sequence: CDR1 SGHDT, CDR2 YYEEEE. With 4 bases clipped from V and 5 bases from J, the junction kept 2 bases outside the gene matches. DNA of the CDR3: TGTGCCAGCAGCCGGGGACAGGGGGATCAGCCCCAGCATTTT. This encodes CASSRGQGDQPQHF.

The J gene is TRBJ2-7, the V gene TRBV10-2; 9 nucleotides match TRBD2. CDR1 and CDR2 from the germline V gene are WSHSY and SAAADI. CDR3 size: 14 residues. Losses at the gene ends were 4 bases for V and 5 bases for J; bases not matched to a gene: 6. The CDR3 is CASSGRGGSDEQYF. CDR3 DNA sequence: TGCGCCAGCAGTGGGCGGGGGGGTTCGGACGAGCAGTACTTC.

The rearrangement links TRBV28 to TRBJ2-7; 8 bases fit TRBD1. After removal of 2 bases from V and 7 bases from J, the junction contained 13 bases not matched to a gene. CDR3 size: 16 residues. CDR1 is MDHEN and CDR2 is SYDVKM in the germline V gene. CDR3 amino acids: CASSLLQGVRLWEQYF. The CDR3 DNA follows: TGTGCCAGCAGTTTACTACAGGGGGTACGGTTGTGGGAGCAGTACTTC. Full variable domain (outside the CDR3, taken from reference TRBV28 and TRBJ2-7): DVKVTQSSRYLVKRTGEKVFLECVQDMDHENMFWYRQDPGLGLRLIYFSYDVKMKEKGDIPEGYSVSREKKERFSLILESASTNQTSMYLCASSLLQGVRLWEQYFGPGTRLTVT.

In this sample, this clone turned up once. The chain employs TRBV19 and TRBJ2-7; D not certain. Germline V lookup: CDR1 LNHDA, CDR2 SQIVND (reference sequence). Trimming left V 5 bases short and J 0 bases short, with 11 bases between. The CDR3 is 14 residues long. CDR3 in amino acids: CASSLDPSSYEQYF. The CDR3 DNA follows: TGTGCCAGTAGTCTCGATCCCAGCTCCTACGAGCAGTACTTC.

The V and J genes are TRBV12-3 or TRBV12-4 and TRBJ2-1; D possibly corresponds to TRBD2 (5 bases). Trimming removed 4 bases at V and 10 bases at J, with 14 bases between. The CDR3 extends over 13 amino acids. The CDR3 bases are TGTGCCAGCAGTTGGGCGGGTCACCGGGAGCAGTTCTTC. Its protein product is CASSWAGHREQFF.

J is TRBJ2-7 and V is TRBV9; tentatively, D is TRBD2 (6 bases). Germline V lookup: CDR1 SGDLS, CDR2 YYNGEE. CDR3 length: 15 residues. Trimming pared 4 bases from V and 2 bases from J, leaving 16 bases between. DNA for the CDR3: TGTGCCAGCAGCCCCAGAGGTAGCGGCACCTACGAGCAGTACTTC. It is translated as CASSPRGSGTYEQYF.

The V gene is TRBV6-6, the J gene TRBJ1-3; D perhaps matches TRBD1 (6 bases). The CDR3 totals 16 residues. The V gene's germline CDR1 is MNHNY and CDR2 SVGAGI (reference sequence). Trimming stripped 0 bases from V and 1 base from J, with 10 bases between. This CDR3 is CASSYSGTSSGNTIYF. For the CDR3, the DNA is TGTGCCAGCAGTTACTCGGGGACATCATCTGGAAACACCATATATTTT.

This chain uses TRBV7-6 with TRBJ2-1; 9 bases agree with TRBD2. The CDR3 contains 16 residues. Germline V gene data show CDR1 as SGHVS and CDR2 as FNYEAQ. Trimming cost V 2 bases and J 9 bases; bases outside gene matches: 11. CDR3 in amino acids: CASSLSEVAGVGEQFF. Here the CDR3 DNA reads TGTGCCAGCAGCTTAAGTGAGGTAGCGGGAGTAGGTGAGCAGTTCTTC. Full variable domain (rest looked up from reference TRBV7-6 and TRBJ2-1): GAGVSQSPRYKVTKRGQDVALRCDPISGHVSLYWYRQALGQGPEFLTYFNYEAQQDKSGLPNDRFSAERPEGSISTLTIQRTEQRDSAMYRCASSLSEVAGVGEQFFGPGTRLTVL.

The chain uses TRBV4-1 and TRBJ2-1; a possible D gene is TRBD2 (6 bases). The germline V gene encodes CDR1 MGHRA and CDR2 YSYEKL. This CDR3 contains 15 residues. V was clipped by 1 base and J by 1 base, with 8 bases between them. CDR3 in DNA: TGCGCCAGCAGCCAAGTCGCGGGGTCCTACAATGAGCAGTTCTTC. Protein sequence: CASSQVAGSYNEQFF.

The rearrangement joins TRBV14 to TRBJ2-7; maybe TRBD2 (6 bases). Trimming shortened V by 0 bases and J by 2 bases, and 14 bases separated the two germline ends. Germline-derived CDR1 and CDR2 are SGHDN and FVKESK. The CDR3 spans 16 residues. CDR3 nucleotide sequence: TGTGCCAGCAGCCAAGACCGGGGGACTGGGCCCTACGAGCAGTACTTC. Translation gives CASSQDRGTGPYEQYF.

The CDR3 DNA reads as TGCGCCAGCAGCCAAGAAGGAGGGAATTCACCCCTCCACTTT. Its translation is CASSQEGGNSPLHF. The chain employs TRBV4-1 and TRBJ1-6, with D unclear. The CDR3 runs 14 residues. V was clipped by 0 bases and J by 7 bases, with 7 bases between them. Germline CDR1 MGHRA, CDR2 YSYEKL.

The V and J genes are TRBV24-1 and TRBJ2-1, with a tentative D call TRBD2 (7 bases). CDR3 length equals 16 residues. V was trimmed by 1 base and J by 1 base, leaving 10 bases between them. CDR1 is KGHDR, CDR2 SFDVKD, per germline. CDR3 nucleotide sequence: TGTGCCACCAGTGATTTCGGGGGGCTGTCCTACAATGAGCAGTTCTTC. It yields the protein CATSDFGGLSYNEQFF.

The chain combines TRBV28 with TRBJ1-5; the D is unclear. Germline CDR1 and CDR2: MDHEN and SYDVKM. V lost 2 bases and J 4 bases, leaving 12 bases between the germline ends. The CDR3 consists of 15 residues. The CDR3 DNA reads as TGTGCCAGCAGTTTAATCGCGACTGTGAATCAGCCCCAGCATTTT. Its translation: CASSLIATVNQPQHF.

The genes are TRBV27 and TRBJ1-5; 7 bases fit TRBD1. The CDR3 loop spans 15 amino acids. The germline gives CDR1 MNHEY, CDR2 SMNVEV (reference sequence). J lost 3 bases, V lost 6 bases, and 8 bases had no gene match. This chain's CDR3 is CASRSGQTNNQPQHF. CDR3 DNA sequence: TGTGCCAGCAGATCGGGACAGACGAACAATCAGCCCCAGCATTTT.

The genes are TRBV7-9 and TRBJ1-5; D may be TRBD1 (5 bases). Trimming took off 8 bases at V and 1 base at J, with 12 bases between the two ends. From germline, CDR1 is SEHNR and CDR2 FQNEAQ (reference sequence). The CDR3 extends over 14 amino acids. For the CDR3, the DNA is TGTGCCAGCGATAATGGGGGGAGCAATCAGCCCCAGCATTTT. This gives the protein CASDNGGSNQPQHF. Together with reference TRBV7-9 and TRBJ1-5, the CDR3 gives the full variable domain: DTGVSQNPRHKITKRGQNVTFRCDPISEHNRLYWYRQTLGQGPEFLTYFQNEAQLEKSRLLSDRFSAERPKGSFSTLEIQRTEQGDSAMYLCASDNGGSNQPQHFGDGTRLSIL.

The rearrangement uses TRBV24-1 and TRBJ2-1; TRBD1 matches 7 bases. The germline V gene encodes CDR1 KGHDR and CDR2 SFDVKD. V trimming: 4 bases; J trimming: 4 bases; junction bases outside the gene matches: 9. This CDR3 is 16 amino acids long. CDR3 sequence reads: CATSERKGASYNEQFF. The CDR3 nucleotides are TGTGCCACCAGTGAAAGGAAGGGGGCTAGTTACAATGAGCAGTTCTTC.

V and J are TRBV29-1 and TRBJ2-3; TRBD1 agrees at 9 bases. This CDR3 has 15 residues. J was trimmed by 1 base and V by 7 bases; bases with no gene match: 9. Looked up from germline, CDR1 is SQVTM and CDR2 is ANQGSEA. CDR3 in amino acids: CSGRGRDRGTDTQYF. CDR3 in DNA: TGCAGCGGCCGGGGCCGGGACAGGGGCACAGATACGCAGTATTTT.

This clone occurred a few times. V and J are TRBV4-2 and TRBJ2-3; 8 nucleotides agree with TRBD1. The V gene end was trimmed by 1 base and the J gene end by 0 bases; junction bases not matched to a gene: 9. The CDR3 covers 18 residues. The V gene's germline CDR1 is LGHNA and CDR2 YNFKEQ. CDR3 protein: CASSQALGQGGSTDTQYF. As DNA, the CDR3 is TGTGCCAGCAGCCAAGCCCTAGGACAGGGTGGAAGCACAGATACGCAGTATTTT.

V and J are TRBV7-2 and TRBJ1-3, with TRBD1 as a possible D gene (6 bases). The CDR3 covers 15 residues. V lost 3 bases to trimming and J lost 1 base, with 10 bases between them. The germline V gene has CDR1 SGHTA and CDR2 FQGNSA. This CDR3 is CASSFAGQSGNTIYF. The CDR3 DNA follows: TGTGCCAGCAGCTTCGCAGGACAGTCTGGAAACACCATATATTTT.

The CDR3 reads CASSFGGTGARGYTF. CDR3 DNA: TGTGCCAGCAGTTTTGGGGGGACAGGGGCACGGGGCTACACCTTC. The chain couples TRBV28 to TRBJ1-2, with 10 bases fitting TRBD1. Germline trimming cut 3 bases from V and 8 bases from J; bases unmatched to any gene: 9. Germline V gene lookup returns CDR1 MDHEN and CDR2 SYDVKM. This CDR3 is built from 15 residues.

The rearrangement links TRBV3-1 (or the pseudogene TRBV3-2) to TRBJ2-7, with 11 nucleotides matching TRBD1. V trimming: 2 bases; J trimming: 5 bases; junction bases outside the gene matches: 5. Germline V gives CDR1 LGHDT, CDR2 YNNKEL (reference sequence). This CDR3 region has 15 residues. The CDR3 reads CASSQPDRGQNEQYF. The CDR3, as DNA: TGTGCCAGCAGCCAACCGGACAGGGGGCAGAACGAGCAGTACTTC.